This T cell receptor (beta chain) was sequenced in a study of blood T cell repertoires in COVID-19. On the study more broadly: From the United States, Italy and Spain came samples of acute and convalescent COVID-19. PBMCs, B-cell-depleted T cells, or T cells provided the cDNA or gDNA that made up the material.

Per the original data handling: Estimation of nucleated cell counts was performed using reference gene primer amplification. The table came from immunoSEQ multiplex PCR; TCRdb's copy has only in-frame clones and leaves some out. V and J calls and clone size are copied from that table; D and trimming were computed from the DNA. The top ten clones hold 2.5% to 3.5% of a sample with more than 45,000 clones, less than 95% of them seen once. V was trimmed by 6 bases and J by 3 bases, leaving 18 bases between them. The CDR3 consists of 16 residues. The germline CDR1 and CDR2 sequences are MNHEY and SMNVEV (reference sequence).

The sample was peripheral blood. This TCR came from a human donor in a cohort sampled during active COVID-19. The chain combines TRBV27 with TRBJ2-1, with D tentatively TRBD2 (6 bases). This CDR3 is CASSPGQPGSYNEQFF. CDR3 nucleotides: TGTGCCAGCAGCCCTGGGCAACCCGGGAGCTACAATGAGCAGTTCTTC.